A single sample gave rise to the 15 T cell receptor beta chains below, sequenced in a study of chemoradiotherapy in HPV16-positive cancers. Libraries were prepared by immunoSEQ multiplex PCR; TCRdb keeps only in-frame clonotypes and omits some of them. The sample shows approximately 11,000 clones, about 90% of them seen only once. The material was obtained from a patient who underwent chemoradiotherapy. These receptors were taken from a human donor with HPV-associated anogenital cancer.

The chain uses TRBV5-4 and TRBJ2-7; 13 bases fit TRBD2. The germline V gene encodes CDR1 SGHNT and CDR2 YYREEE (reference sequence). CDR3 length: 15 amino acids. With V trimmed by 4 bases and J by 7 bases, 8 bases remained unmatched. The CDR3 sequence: CASSGTSGRAREQYF. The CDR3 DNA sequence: TGTGCCAGCAGCGGAACTAGCGGGAGGGCGAGGGAGCAGTACTTC.

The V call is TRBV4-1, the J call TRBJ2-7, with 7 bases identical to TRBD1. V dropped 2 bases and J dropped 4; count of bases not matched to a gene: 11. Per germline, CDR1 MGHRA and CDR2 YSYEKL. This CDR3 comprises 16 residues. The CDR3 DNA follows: TGCGCCAGCAGCCAATTTCCACGAGGGGGCGCATACGAGCAGTACTTC. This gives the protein CASSQFPRGGAYEQYF.

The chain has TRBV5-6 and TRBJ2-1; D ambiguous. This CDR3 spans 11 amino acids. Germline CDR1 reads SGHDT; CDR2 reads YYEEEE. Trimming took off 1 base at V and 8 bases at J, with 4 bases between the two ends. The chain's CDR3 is CASSLIHEQFF. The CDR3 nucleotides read TGTGCCAGCAGCTTGATCCATGAGCAGTTCTTC.

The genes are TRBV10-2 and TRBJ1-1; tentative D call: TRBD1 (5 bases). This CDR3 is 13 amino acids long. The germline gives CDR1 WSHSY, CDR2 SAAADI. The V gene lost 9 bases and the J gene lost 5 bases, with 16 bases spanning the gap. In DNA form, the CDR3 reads TGCGCCAGTCTCTTCGTGGGGGAAACTGAAGCTTTCTTT. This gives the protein CASLFVGETEAFF.

This CDR3 is CASSLPGLAGEGEQFF. The DNA for the CDR3 is TGTGCCAGCAGCTTACCGGGACTAGCGGGGGAAGGGGAGCAGTTCTTC. V and J are TRBV7-9 and TRBJ2-1, with TRBD2 identical over 14 bases. Germline-derived CDR1 and CDR2 are SEHNR and FQNEAQ (reference sequence). The CDR3 consists of 16 residues. Trimming took 2 bases from V and 10 from J; bases not matched to a gene: 7.

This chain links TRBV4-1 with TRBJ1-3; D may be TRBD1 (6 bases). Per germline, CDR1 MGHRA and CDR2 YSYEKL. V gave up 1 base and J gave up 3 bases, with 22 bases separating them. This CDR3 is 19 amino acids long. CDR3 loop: CASSQGGGRRGYIGNTIYF. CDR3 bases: TGCGCCAGCAGCCAAGGGGGGGGCCGACGGGGCTATATTGGAAACACCATATATTTT.

CDR3 residues: CASSLVATPAETQYF. Here the CDR3 DNA reads TGCGCCAGCAGCTTGGTAGCGACTCCCGCAGAGACCCAGTACTTC. The rearrangement joins TRBV5-1 to TRBJ2-5; TRBD2 might be the D (5 bases). V was trimmed by 0 bases and J by 4 bases, leaving 13 bases between them. This CDR3 comprises 15 residues. The V gene's germline CDR1 is SGHRS and CDR2 YFSETQ.

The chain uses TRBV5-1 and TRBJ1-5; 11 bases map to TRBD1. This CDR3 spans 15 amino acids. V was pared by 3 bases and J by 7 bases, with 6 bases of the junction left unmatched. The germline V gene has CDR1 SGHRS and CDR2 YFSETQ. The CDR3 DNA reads TGCGCCAGCAGCTGGACAGGGGGCCCCGGGCAGCCCCAGCATTTT. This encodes CASSWTGGPGQPQHF. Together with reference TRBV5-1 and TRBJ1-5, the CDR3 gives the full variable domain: KAGVTQTPRYLIKTRGQQVTLSCSPISGHRSVSWYQQTPGQGLQFLFEYFSETQRNKGNFPGRFSGRQFSNSRSEMNVSTLELGDSALYLCASSWTGGPGQPQHFGDGTRLSIL.

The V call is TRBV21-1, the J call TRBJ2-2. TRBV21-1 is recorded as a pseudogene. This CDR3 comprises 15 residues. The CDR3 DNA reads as TGTGCCAGCATAAGGTCGAGGGACCCCACCGGGGAGCTGTTTTTT. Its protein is CASIRSRDPTGELFF.

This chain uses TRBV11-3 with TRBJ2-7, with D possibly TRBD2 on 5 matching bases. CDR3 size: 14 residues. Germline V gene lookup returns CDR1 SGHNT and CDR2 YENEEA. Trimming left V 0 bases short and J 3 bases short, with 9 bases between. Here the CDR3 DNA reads TGTGCCAGCAGCTTAGACGGGGAAAACTACGAGCAGTACTTC. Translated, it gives CASSLDGENYEQYF.

CDR3 nucleotides: TGTGCCAGCAGCCCTTCGGGGTCGGGACAGCCCCAGCATTTT. Amino acid sequence: CASSPSGSGQPQHF. V gene TRBV7-9 combines with J gene TRBJ1-5, with D unclear. Germline CDR1 reads SEHNR; CDR2 reads FQNEAQ (reference sequence). There are 14 residues in the CDR3. The V end was cut by 5 bases, the J end by 7 bases, with 15 bases between.

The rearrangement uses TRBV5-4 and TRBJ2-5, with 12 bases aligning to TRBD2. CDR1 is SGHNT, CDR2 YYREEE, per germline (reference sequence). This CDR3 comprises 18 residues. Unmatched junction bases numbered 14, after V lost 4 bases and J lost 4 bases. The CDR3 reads CASSGRSSGRASSETQYF. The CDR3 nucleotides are TGTGCCAGCAGCGGCCGCTCTAGCGGGAGGGCCTCGTCAGAGACCCAGTACTTC.

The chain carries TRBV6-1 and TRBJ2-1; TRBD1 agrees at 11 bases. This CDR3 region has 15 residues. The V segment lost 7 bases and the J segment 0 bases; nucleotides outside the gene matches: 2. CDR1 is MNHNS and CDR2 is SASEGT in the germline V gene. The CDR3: CASTGTGGSYNEQFF. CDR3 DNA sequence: TGTGCCAGCACCGGGACAGGGGGCTCCTACAATGAGCAGTTCTTC.

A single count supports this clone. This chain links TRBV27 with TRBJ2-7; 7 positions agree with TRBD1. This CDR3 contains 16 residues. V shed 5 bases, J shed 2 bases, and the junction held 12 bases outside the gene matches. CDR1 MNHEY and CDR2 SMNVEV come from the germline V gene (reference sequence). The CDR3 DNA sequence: TGTGCCAGCAGTCCCCGGACAGGCTCCCCTACCTACGAGCAGTACTTC. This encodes CASSPRTGSPTYEQYF.

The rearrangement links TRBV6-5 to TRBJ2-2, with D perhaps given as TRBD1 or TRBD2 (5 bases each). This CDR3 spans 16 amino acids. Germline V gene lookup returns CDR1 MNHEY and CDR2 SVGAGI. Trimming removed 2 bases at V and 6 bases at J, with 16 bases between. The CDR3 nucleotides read TGTGCCAGCAGTTACCTCGGGACCGGCAGCTCCGGGGAGCTGTTTTTT. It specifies CASSYLGTGSSGELFF.